Sequencing of this T cell receptor (beta chain) was carried out in a study of T-cell reconstitution after alpha-beta-depleted transplantation in children. Construction of the TCRbeta library involved unique molecular identifiers. TCRdb re-derived calls from the PCR reads in MiXCR, one entry per CDR3 protein. The data show 350,000 to 450,000 distinct CDR3 sequences, about an eighth seen once. Germline assignment: CDR1 MNHNS and CDR2 SASEGT. The CDR3 has 11 amino acids. With 7 bases removed from V and 7 bases from J, the gap between germline ends came to 8 bases. This receptor was obtained from a human donor who donated a stem cell graft to a child with Fanconi anemia. The rearrangement joins TRBV6-1 to TRBJ2-1; no clear D gene. Here the sequenced sample was PBMCs, taken from the stem cell graft. This CDR3 is CASMYLNEQFF. In DNA form, the CDR3 reads TGTGCCAGCATGTACCTAAATGAGCAGTTCTTC.